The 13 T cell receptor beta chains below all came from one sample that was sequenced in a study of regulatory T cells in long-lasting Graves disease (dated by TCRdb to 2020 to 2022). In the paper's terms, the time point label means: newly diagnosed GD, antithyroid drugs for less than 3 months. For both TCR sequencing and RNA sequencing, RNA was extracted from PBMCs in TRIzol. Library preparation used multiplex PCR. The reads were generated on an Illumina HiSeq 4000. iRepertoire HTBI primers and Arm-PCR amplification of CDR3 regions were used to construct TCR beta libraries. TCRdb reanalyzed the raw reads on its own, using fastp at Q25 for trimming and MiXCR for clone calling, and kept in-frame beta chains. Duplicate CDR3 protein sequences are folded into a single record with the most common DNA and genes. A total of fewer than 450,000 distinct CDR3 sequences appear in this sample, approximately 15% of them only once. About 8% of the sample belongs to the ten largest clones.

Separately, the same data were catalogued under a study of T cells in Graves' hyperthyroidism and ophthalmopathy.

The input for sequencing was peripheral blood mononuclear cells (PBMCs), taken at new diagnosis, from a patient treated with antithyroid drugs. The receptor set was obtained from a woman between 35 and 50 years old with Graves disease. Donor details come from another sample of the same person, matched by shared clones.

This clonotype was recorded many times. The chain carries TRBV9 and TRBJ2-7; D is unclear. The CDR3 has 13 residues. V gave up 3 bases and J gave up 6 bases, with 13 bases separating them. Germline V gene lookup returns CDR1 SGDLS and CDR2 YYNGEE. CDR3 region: CASSAFPYSEQYF. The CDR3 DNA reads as TGTGCCAGCAGCGCCTTCCCTTATTCCGAGCAGTACTTC. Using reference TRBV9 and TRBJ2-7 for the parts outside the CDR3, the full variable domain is DSGVTQTPKHLITATGQRVTLRCSPRSGDLSVYWYQQSLDQGLQFLIQYYNGEERAKGNILERFSAQQFPDLHSELNLSSLELGDSALYFCASSAFPYSEQYFGPGTRLTVT.

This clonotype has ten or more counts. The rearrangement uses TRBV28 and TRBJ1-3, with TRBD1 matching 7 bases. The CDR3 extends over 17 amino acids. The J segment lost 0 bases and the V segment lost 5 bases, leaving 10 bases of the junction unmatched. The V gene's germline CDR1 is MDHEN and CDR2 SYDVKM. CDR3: CASSPSPTGNSGNTIYF. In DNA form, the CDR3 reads TGTGCCAGCAGTCCCTCCCCGACAGGGAACTCTGGAAACACCATATATTTT.

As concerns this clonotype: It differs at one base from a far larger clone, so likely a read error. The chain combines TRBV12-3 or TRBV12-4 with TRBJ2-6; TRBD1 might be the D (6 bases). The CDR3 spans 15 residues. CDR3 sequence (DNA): TGTGCCAGCACGGCAGGGGCCTCTGGGGCCATCGTCCTGACTTTC. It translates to CASTAGASGAIVLTF.

The CDR3: CASSHTRGQGSYGYTF. The DNA for the CDR3 is TGTGCCAGCAGCCACACGCGCGGACAGGGCAGCTATGGCTACACCTTC. The chain links TRBV14 to TRBJ1-2; 8 nucleotides line up with TRBD1. CDR3 length equals 16 residues. Germline V gene sequence: CDR1 SGHDN, CDR2 FVKESK. The V segment lost 3 bases and the J segment 4 bases; nucleotides outside the gene matches: 10.

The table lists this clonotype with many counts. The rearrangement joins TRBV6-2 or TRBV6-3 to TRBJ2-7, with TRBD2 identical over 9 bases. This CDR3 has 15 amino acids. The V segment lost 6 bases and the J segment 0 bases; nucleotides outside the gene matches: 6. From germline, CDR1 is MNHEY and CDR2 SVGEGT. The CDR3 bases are TGTGCCAGCAGCGAGCGGGAGGCCTCCTCCTACGAGCAGTACTTC. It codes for CASSEREASSYEQYF.

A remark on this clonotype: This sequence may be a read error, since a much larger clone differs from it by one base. The CDR3 DNA is TGTGCCAGCAGCTCCGGGACAGGGGGCGCGAATGAGCAGTTCTTC. This sequence encodes CASSSGTGGANEQFF. The rearrangement links TRBV11-2 to TRBJ2-1, with 12 bases matching TRBD1. Germline V lookup: CDR1 SGHAT, CDR2 FQNNGV. The CDR3 has 15 residues. V trimming: 4 bases; J trimming: 7 bases; junction bases outside the gene matches: 5.

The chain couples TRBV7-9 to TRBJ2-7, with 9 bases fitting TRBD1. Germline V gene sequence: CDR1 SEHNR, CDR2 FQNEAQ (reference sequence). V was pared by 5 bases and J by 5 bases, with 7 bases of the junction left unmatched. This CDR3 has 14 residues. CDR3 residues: CASSTRDRVDEQYF. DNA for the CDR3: TGTGCCAGCAGCACCCGGGACAGGGTCGACGAGCAGTACTTC.

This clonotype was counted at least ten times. The CDR3 DNA is TGTGCCAGCAGTCAAGACACCTACCAGCAGTATTTT. Translating it yields CASSQDTYQQYF. This sequence joins TRBV6-2 or TRBV6-3 and TRBJ2-3; unclear D gene. Trimming took 5 bases from V and 11 from J, leaving 14 bases between them. The CDR3 contains 12 residues. Germline lookup yields CDR1 MNHEY and CDR2 SVGEGT.

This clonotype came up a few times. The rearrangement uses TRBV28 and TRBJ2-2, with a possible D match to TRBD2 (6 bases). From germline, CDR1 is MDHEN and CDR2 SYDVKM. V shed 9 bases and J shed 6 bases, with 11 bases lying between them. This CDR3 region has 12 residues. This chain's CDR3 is CASTGTPGELFF. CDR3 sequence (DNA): TGTGCCAGTACCGGGACTCCCGGGGAGCTGTTTTTT.

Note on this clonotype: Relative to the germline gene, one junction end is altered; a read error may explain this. The CDR3 region is CSAIQGAPSNEQYF. In DNA, the CDR3 is TGCAGTGCTATTCAGGGGGCACCCTCCAACGAGCAGTACTTC. V is TRBV20-1 and J is TRBJ2-7; TRBD1 aligns across 8 bases. The CDR3 runs to 14 residues. Germline CDR1 reads DFQATT; CDR2 reads SNEGSKA (reference sequence).

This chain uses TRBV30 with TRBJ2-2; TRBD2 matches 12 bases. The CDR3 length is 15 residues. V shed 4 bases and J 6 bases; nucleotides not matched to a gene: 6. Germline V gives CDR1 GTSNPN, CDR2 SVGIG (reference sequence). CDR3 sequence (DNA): TGTGCCTGGACCACTAGCGGGAGGATATCCGGGGAGCTGTTTTTT. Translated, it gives CAWTTSGRISGELFF. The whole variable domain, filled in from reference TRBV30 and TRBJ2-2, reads SQTIHQWPATLVQPVGSPLSLECTVEGTSNPNLYWYRQAAGRGLQLLFYSVGIGQISSEVPQNLSASRPQDRQFILSSKKLLLSDSGFYLCAWTTSGRISGELFFGEGSRLTVL.

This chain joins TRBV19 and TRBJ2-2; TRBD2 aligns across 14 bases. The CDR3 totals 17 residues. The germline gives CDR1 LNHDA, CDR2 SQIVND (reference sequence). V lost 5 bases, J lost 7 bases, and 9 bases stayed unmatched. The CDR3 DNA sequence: TGTGCCAGTAGTGAAAGACTAGCGGGAGGGCCGGTCGGGGAGCTGTTTTTT. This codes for CASSERLAGGPVGELFF.

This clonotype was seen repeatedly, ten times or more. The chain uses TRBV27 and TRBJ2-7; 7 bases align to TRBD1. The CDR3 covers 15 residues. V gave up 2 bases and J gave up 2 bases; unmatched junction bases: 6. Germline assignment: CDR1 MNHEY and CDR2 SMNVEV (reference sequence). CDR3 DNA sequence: TGTGCCAGCAGTTTACAGGACAGGCGAACCTACGAGCAGTACTTC. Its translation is CASSLQDRRTYEQYF.